What follows is one T cell receptor beta chain and its context. Adults between about 18 and 95 years of age took part from 20 to 25 US areas. During the 2 weeks before they entered the study, exposed participants had met someone with a PCR-confirmed or clinician-diagnosed COVID-19 case. The CDR3 runs 15 residues. Germline V CDR1 and CDR2: SGHKS, YYEKEE (reference sequence). V was clipped by 6 bases and J by 5 bases; unmatched bases: 8. This sample stems from a study of blood T cell repertoires in COVID-19. About the research overall: The cDNA or gDNA used as material had been derived from T cells, B-cell-depleted T cells, or PBMCs.

The repertoire was sequenced with immunoSEQ multiplex PCR; TCRdb's copy has only in-frame clones and lacks some. This table has fewer than 250,000 clones, 85% to 90% appearing once. The sequenced material came from PBMCs or T cells enriched from blood (not recorded which). V is TRBV5-5 and J is TRBJ1-4, with 9 bases matching TRBD1. This sequence originates from a man aged 30 to 45 who had been exposed to COVID-19. The CDR3 DNA sequence: TGTGCCAGCAACGGACCGGGACAGGGAAATGAAAAACTGTTTTTT. Translating gives CASNGPGQGNEKLFF.